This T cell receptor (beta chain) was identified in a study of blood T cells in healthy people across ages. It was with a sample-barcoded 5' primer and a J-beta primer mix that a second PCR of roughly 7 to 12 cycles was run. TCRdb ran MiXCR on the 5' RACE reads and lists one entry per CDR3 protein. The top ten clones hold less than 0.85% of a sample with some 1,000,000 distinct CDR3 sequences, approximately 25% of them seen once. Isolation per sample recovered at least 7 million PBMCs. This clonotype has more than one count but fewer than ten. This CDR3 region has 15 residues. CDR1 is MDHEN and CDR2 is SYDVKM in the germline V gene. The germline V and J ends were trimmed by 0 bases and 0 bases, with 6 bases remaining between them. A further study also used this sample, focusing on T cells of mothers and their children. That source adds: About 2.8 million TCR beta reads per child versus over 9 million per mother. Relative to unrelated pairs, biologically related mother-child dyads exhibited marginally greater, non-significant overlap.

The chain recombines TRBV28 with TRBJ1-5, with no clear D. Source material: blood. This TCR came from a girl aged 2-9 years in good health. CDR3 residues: CASSLWANSNQPQHF. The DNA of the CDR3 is TGTGCCAGCAGTTTATGGGCAAATAGCAATCAGCCCCAGCATTTT.